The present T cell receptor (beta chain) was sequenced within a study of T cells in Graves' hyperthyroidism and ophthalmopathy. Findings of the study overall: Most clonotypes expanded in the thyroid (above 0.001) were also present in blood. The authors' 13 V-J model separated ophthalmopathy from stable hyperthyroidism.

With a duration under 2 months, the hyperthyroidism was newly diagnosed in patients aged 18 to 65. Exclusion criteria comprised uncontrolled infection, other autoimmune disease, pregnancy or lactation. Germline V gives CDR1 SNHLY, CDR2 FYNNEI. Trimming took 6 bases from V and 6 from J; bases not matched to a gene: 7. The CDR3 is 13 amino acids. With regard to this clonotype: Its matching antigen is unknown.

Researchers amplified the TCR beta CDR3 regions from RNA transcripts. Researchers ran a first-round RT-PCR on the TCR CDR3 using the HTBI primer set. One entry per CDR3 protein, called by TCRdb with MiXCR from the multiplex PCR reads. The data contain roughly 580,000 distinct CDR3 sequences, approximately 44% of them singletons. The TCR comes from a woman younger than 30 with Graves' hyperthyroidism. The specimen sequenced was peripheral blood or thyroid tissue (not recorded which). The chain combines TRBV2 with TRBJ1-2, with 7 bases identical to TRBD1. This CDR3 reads CASSADREDGYTF. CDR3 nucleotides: TGTGCCAGCAGCGCCGACAGGGAAGATGGCTACACCTTC.